The 30 T cell receptor beta chains presented below share a single source sample, sequenced in a study of blood T cell repertoires in COVID-19 (dated by TCRdb to 2020 to 2021). The protocol used for the library was the immunoSEQ multiplex PCR assay. TCRdb holds this immuneACCESS table with in-frame rearrangements only. Some clones are missing; in checked studies, unresolved V genes explain under half, and the rest has no known cause. Present in this sample are 140,000 to 150,000 clones, roughly 84% of which were seen just once. Roughly 10% of the sample lies in the top ten. The sequenced material came from peripheral blood. Source of these receptors: a man in his 60s with active or convalescent COVID-19.

V gene TRBV5-5 combines with J gene TRBJ2-1; 7 positions agree with TRBD1. V lost 4 bases to trimming and J lost 4 bases; unmatched junction nucleotides: 5. Germline V lookup: CDR1 SGHKS, CDR2 YYEKEE (reference sequence). CDR3 size: 14 residues. CDR3 loop: CASSPRDSYNEQFF. As DNA, the CDR3 is TGTGCCAGCAGCCCCCGGGACAGTTACAATGAGCAGTTCTTC. The full variable domain, its missing parts supplied by reference TRBV5-5 and TRBJ2-1, is DAGVTQSPTHLIKTRGQQVTLRCSPISGHKSVSWYQQVLGQGPQFIFQYYEKEERGRGNFPDRFSARQFPNYSSELNVNALLLGDSALYLCASSPRDSYNEQFFGPGTRLTVL.

The CDR3: CATSGVTDTQYF. DNA of the CDR3: TGTGCCACCAGTGGAGTCACAGATACGCAGTATTTT. The chain links TRBV24-1 to TRBJ2-3; D is unclear. Trimming left V 5 bases short and J 2 bases short, with 4 bases between. The CDR3 contains 12 residues. Germline values: CDR1 KGHDR, CDR2 SFDVKD.

V and J are TRBV27 and TRBJ2-7; 8 bases are a match to TRBD2. CDR1 and CDR2 from the germline V gene are MNHEY and SMNVEV (reference sequence). The CDR3 runs to 16 residues. J gave up 2 bases and V 2 bases, and 8 bases lay outside the gene matches. This CDR3 is CASSLRPGLVTYEQYF. In nucleotides, the CDR3 is TGTGCCAGCAGTTTAAGACCGGGACTAGTAACCTACGAGCAGTACTTC.

This chain uses TRBV7-9 with TRBJ1-2, with 7 bases identical to TRBD1. CDR3 length equals 14 residues. Germline-derived CDR1 and CDR2 are SEHNR and FQNEAQ (reference sequence). The ends lost 5 bases at V and 4 bases at J; junction bases unmatched: 7. CDR3 in amino acids: CASSQGTAVYGYTF. For the CDR3, the DNA is TGTGCCAGCAGCCAAGGGACAGCGGTCTATGGCTACACCTTC.

This chain links TRBV19 with TRBJ2-7, with 8 positions matching TRBD2. The germline V gene has CDR1 LNHDA and CDR2 SQIVND (reference sequence). The CDR3 contains 15 residues. After removal of 3 bases from V and 1 base from J, the junction contained 5 bases not matched to a gene. As DNA, the CDR3 is TGTGCCAGTAGTATTATCGGGGGGGAGTCCTACGAGCAGTACTTC. It codes for CASSIIGGESYEQYF.

The V and J genes are TRBV27 and TRBJ2-1; 9 nucleotides match TRBD1. Germline assignment: CDR1 MNHEY and CDR2 SMNVEV (reference sequence). V shed 8 bases, J shed 9 bases, and the junction held 11 bases outside the gene matches. This CDR3 is built from 14 residues. The CDR3 protein is CASSRDRVVFEQFF. The CDR3 nucleotides read TGTGCCAGCTCTCGGGACAGGGTCGTTTTTGAGCAGTTCTTC.

This clone has more than one count but fewer than ten. V is TRBV28 and J is TRBJ1-2; 10 bases align to TRBD1. V trimming: 5 bases; J trimming: 4 bases; junction bases outside the gene matches: 7. The CDR3 sequence is 15 residues long. CDR1 is MDHEN and CDR2 is SYDVKM in the germline V gene. The CDR3 bases are TGTGCCAGCAGTGACGGACAGGGGGGAGTCTATGGCTACACCTTC. Translation gives CASSDGQGGVYGYTF.

Note on this clone: Additional DNA sequences in this sample encode the identical CDR3. The gene calls are TRBV7-2 and TRBJ1-1; a weak D match, TRBD1 (6 bases). Trimming took off 3 bases at V and 0 bases at J, with 8 bases between the two ends. This CDR3 contains 14 residues. Germline V gives CDR1 SGHTA, CDR2 FQGNSA. CDR3 sequence: CASSLTGMNTEAFF. In DNA, the CDR3 is TGTGCCAGCAGCTTGACAGGTATGAACACTGAAGCTTTCTTT.

The V call is TRBV19, the J call TRBJ1-2; D may be TRBD1 (6 bases). This CDR3 has 13 amino acids. V was cut by 2 bases and J by 7 bases, with 11 bases left in between. Germline values: CDR1 LNHDA, CDR2 SQIVND (reference sequence). The CDR3 here is CASSIPGVAGYTF. The CDR3 nucleotides read TGTGCCAGTAGTATACCAGGGGTCGCTGGCTACACCTTC.

The chain joins TRBV10-3 to TRBJ1-2, with 10 bases matching TRBD1. The CDR3 contains 15 residues. CDR1 is ENHRY, CDR2 SYGVKD, per germline. Germline trimming cut 5 bases from V and 8 bases from J; bases unmatched to any gene: 11. The CDR3 region is CAISPRGTGVEGYTF. As DNA, the CDR3 is TGTGCCATCAGTCCTAGGGGGACAGGGGTCGAGGGCTACACCTTC.

There are many counts of this clone. The chain joins TRBV14 to TRBJ2-2; D ambiguous. The germline V gene has CDR1 SGHDN and CDR2 FVKESK. The CDR3 consists of 15 residues. With 0 bases removed from V and 9 bases from J, the gap between germline ends came to 14 bases. The DNA for the CDR3 is TGTGCCAGCAGCCAAGATTTCTCTAATGCGCGGGAGCTGTTTTTT. This gives the protein CASSQDFSNARELFF.

This chain's CDR3 is CASKSVGRGTNEKLFF. Here the CDR3 DNA reads TGTGCCAGCAAGTCTGTTGGGAGGGGGACTAATGAAAAACTGTTTTTT. The chain employs TRBV6-6 and TRBJ1-4; a weak D match, TRBD1 (6 bases). This CDR3 contains 16 residues. V was cut by 7 bases and J by 2 bases, with 17 bases left in between. Per the germline V gene, CDR1 is MNHNY and CDR2 is SVGAGI (reference sequence).

The chain uses TRBV30 and TRBJ1-1, with TRBD1 identical over 8 bases. The CDR3 runs to 13 residues. In germline, CDR1 is GTSNPN, CDR2 SVGIG (reference sequence). The V segment lost 5 bases and the J segment 0 bases; nucleotides outside the gene matches: 2. The CDR3 spells CAWSGGMNTEAFF. DNA of the CDR3: TGTGCCTGGTCAGGGGGCATGAACACTGAAGCTTTCTTT.

The gene calls are TRBV11-3 and TRBJ1-4; D unclear. Germline values: CDR1 SGHNT, CDR2 YENEEA. V lost 1 base to trimming and J lost 0 bases, with 3 bases between them. The CDR3 totals 14 residues. CDR3: CASSLAPTNEKLFF. In nucleotides, the CDR3 is TGTGCCAGCAGCTTAGCTCCAACTAATGAAAAACTGTTTTTT.

The rearrangement uses TRBV7-8 and TRBJ1-2, with 7 nucleotides matching TRBD1. Germline V lookup: CDR1 SGHVS, CDR2 FQNEAQ. CDR3 length: 14 residues. The V and J ends lost 5 bases and 4 bases, in that order; junction bases with no gene match: 7. DNA for the CDR3: TGTGCCAGCAGCCCTAACCGGACAGGCTATGGCTACACCTTC. This gives the protein CASSPNRTGYGYTF. The entire variable domain, with the rest obtained from reference TRBV7-8 and TRBJ1-2, is as follows: GAGVSQSPRYKVAKRGQDVALRCDPISGHVSLFWYQQALGQGPEFLTYFQNEAQLDKSGLPSDRFFAERPEGSVSTLKIQRTQQEDSAVYLCASSPNRTGYGYTFGSGTRLTVV.

V and J are TRBV6-2 or TRBV6-3 and TRBJ2-2; D perhaps matches TRBD1 (5 bases). CDR3 length: 16 residues. CDR1 is MNHEY, CDR2 SVGEGT, per germline. With 4 bases removed from V and 2 bases from J, the gap between germline ends came to 14 bases. The CDR3 sequence: CASSSTTDTNTGELFF. The CDR3 DNA reads TGTGCCAGCAGTTCCACGACAGACACAAACACCGGGGAGCTGTTTTTT.

This chain links TRBV7-8 with TRBJ2-7, with 7 bases that match TRBD1. V gave up 10 bases and J gave up 3 bases; unmatched junction bases: 9. The CDR3 has 13 amino acids. From germline, CDR1 is SGHVS and CDR2 FQNEAQ. The CDR3 is CANLTGVYYEQYF. Here the CDR3 DNA reads TGTGCCAATTTAACAGGGGTTTACTACGAGCAGTACTTC.

This clone was seen once. The gene calls are TRBV18 and TRBJ2-1; the match to TRBD2 covers 14 bases. The CDR3 totals 19 residues. CDR1 is KGHSH and CDR2 is LQKENI in the germline V gene. V lost 2 bases to trimming and J lost 7 bases; unmatched junction nucleotides: 13. The CDR3 spells CASSPDRGLAGDSRNEQFF. The CDR3, as DNA: TGTGCCAGCTCACCAGATCGGGGACTAGCGGGAGATTCCAGGAATGAGCAGTTCTTC.

The chain couples TRBV4-3 to TRBJ2-2; possible D gene TRBD1, 6 bases. Germline V gene sequence: CDR1 LGHNA, CDR2 YSLEER. The CDR3 sequence is 17 residues long. V was pared by 2 bases and J by 5 bases, with 18 bases between. CDR3 amino acids: CASSQKPHPQGTGELFF. The CDR3 coding sequence is TGCGCCAGCAGCCAAAAACCCCACCCACAGGGAACCGGGGAGCTGTTTTTT.

The V call is TRBV5-5, the J call TRBJ2-1, with a possible D match to TRBD2 (6 bases). The CDR3 has 15 residues. Germline loops: CDR1 SGHKS, CDR2 YYEKEE (reference sequence). With 3 bases removed from V and 0 bases from J, the gap between germline ends came to 10 bases. In nucleotides, the CDR3 is TGTGCCAGCAGCTCCGACGGGAGCTCCTACAATGAGCAGTTCTTC. This translates into CASSSDGSSYNEQFF.

In this sample, this clone turned up once. The rearrangement links TRBV7-2 to TRBJ1-1; D might be TRBD1 (5 bases). Germline lookup yields CDR1 SGHTA and CDR2 FQGNSA. This CDR3 spans 15 amino acids. V was pared by 3 bases and J by 1 base, with 12 bases between. The CDR3 nucleotides read TGTGCCAGCAGCTTTGGGGGGAGGGGGAACACTGAAGCTTTCTTT. Encoded protein: CASSFGGRGNTEAFF.

The V call is TRBV4-1, the J call TRBJ1-3; 9 bases agree with TRBD1. V lost 4 bases and J lost 7; bases outside the gene matches: 11. The germline CDR1 and CDR2 sequences are MGHRA and YSYEKL. This CDR3 comprises 16 residues. The chain's CDR3 is CASSPTGTGTTNTIYF. CDR3 nucleotide sequence: TGCGCCAGCAGCCCGACCGGGACAGGGACGACGAACACCATATATTTT.

This clone was recorded a few times. V usage is TRBV7-9 and J usage is TRBJ1-1; 7 bases line up with TRBD1. This CDR3 contains 14 residues. Trimming took 4 bases from V and 4 from J; bases not matched to a gene: 6. Germline V CDR1 and CDR2: SEHNR, FQNEAQ (reference sequence). The CDR3 region has the DNA TGTGCCAGCAGCTCCCAGGGGGGCATCACTGAAGCTTTCTTT. It is translated as CASSSQGGITEAFF.

In regard to this clone: Distinct nucleotide sequences in the sample also encode this CDR3. V and J are TRBV4-3 and TRBJ1-4, with a weak D call TRBD1 (6 bases). Germline CDR1 and CDR2: LGHNA and YSLEER. The CDR3 length is 13 residues. Between the trimmed V and J ends, which lost 6 bases and 5 bases, there was a span of 10 bases. DNA for the CDR3: TGCGCCAGCAGTCGAGACAGGAATGAAAAACTGTTTTTT. Encoded protein: CASSRDRNEKLFF.

The chain joins TRBV19 to TRBJ1-1, with D maybe TRBD1 (5 bases). The CDR3 runs to 16 residues. Germline V gives CDR1 LNHDA, CDR2 SQIVND (reference sequence). V lost 2 bases to trimming and J lost 3 bases, with 16 bases between them. CDR3 in DNA: TGTGCCAGTAGTATATTAGGGCGACCGGGGGACACTGAAGCTTTCTTT. It translates to CASSILGRPGDTEAFF.

The chain uses TRBV20-1 and TRBJ2-3; 9 bases match TRBD2. V shed 3 bases, J shed 3 bases, and the junction held 4 bases outside the gene matches. CDR1 is DFQATT, CDR2 SNEGSKA, per germline (reference sequence). The CDR3 runs to 14 residues. CDR3 DNA: TGCAGTGCTAGTGGCGGGAGGGAGACAGATACGCAGTATTTT. Its translation: CSASGGRETDTQYF.

The rearrangement links TRBV7-8 to TRBJ2-3; D possibly corresponds to TRBD1 (6 bases). Germline CDR1 is SGHVS and CDR2 is FQNEAQ. Between the trimmed V and J ends, which lost 3 bases and 6 bases, there was a span of 16 bases. This CDR3 is built from 15 residues. CDR3 DNA: TGTGCCAGCAGCTTCGGTCAACAGGGTAGTGATACGCAGTATTTT. Protein: CASSFGQQGSDTQYF.

This sequence joins TRBV7-8 and TRBJ2-1, with 7 bases fitting TRBD2. The V segment lost 1 base and the J segment 1 base; nucleotides outside the gene matches: 16. Germline V gene lookup returns CDR1 SGHVS and CDR2 FQNEAQ. This CDR3 is built from 20 residues. CDR3 sequence reads: CASSLVQREGLAGSYNEQFF. CDR3 nucleotides: TGTGCCAGCAGCTTAGTCCAGCGGGAAGGTCTTGCGGGTTCCTACAATGAGCAGTTCTTC.

V usage is TRBV12-3 or TRBV12-4 and J usage is TRBJ1-5, with a possible D match to TRBD1 (5 bases). V shed 7 bases and J shed 3 bases, with 10 bases lying between them. This CDR3 spans 13 amino acids. This CDR3 reads CASNGGFNQPQHF. CDR3 nucleotide sequence: TGTGCCAGCAACGGGGGTTTCAATCAGCCCCAGCATTTT.

The V call is TRBV4-3, the J call TRBJ2-7; no clear D gene. CDR3 size: 15 residues. Per germline, CDR1 LGHNA and CDR2 YSLEER. V was clipped by 0 bases and J by 2 bases, with 11 bases between them. In nucleotides, the CDR3 is TGCGCCAGCAGCCAAGATCGTGGCACGACCTACGAGCAGTACTTC. Amino acids: CASSQDRGTTYEQYF.